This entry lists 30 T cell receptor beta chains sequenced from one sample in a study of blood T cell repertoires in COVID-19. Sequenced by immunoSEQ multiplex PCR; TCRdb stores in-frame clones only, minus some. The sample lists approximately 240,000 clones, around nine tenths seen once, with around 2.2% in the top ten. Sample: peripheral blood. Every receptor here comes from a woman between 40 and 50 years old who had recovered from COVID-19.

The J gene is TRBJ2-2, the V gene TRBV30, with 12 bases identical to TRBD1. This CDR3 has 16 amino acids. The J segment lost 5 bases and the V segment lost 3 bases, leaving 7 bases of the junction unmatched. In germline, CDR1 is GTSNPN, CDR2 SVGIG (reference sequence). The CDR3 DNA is TGTGCCTGGAGGGGGGACAGGGGGCCGGATACCGGGGAGCTGTTTTTT. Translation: CAWRGDRGPDTGELFF.

The CDR3 is CASSLTRAGIDEQFF. Here the CDR3 DNA reads TGTGCCAGCAGCTTAACCCGGGCAGGGATCGATGAGCAGTTCTTC. The V and J genes are TRBV11-3 and TRBJ2-1; D is perhaps TRBD1 (5 bases). V dropped 2 bases and J dropped 8 bases, with 16 bases sitting between them. The CDR3 runs 15 residues. From germline, CDR1 is SGHNT and CDR2 YENEEA.

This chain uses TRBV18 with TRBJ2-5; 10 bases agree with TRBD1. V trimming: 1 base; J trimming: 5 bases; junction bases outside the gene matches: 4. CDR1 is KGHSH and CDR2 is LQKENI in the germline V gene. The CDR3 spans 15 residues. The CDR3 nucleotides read TGTGCCAGCTCACCACGACAGGGGGCACGGGAGACCCAGTACTTC. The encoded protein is CASSPRQGARETQYF.

The DNA of the CDR3 is TGTGCCAGCAGAGGGGACATAACCTATAATTCACCCCTCCACTTT. As protein: CASRGDITYNSPLHF. The gene calls are TRBV2 and TRBJ1-6; D possibly corresponds to TRBD1 (6 bases). Trimming cost V 6 bases and J 2 bases, with 11 bases left between them. CDR3 size: 15 residues. Germline CDR1 reads SNHLY; CDR2 reads FYNNEI.

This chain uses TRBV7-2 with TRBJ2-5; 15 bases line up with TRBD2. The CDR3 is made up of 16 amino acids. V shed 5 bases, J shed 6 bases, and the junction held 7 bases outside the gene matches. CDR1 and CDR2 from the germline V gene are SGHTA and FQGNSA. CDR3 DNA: TGTGCCAGCAGCACCGGACTAGCGGGGGGGCAAAAGACCCAGTACTTC. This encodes CASSTGLAGGQKTQYF.

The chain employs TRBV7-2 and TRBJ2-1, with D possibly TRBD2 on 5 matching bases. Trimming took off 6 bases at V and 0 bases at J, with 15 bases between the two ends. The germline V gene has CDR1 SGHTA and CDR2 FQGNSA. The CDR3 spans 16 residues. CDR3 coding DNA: TGTGCCAGCAGGGTCCGGGCTGGGAGCTCCTACAATGAGCAGTTCTTC. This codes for CASRVRAGSSYNEQFF.

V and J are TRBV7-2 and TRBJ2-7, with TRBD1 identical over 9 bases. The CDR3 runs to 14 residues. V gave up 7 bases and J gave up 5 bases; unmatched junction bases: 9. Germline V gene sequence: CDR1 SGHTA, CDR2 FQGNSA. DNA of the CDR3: TGTGCCAGCACCCTTAGACAGGGGGTACACGAGCAGTACTTC. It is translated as CASTLRQGVHEQYF.

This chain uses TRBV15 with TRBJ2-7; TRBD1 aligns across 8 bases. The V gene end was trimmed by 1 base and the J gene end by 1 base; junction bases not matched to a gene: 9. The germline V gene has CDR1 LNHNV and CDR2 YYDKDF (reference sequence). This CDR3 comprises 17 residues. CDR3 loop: CATSRAPARTGSYEQYF. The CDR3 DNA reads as TGTGCCACCAGCAGAGCTCCAGCACGGACAGGGTCCTACGAGCAGTACTTC. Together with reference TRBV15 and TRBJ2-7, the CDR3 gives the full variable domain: DAMVIQNPRYQVTQFGKPVTLSCSQTLNHNVMYWYQQKSSQAPKLLFHYYDKDFNNEADTPDNFQSRRPNTSFCFLDIRSPGLGDTAMYLCATSRAPARTGSYEQYFGPGTRLTVT.

The CDR3 loop reads CASSFGGGYTF. The CDR3 DNA is TGTGCCAGCAGCTTTGGGGGCGGCTACACCTTC. J is TRBJ1-2 and V is TRBV7-6; possibly TRBD1 for D (6 bases). The V gene lost 3 bases and the J gene lost 8 bases, with 7 bases spanning the gap. This CDR3 has 11 amino acids. Germline V gene data show CDR1 as SGHVS and CDR2 as FNYEAQ.

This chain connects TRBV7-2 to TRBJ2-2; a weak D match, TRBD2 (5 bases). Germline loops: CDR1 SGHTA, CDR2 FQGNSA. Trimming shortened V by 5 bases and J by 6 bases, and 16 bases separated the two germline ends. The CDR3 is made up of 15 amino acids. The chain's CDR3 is CASSRALALAGELFF. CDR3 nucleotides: TGTGCCAGCAGCCGCGCTCTAGCTCTTGCCGGGGAGCTGTTTTTT.

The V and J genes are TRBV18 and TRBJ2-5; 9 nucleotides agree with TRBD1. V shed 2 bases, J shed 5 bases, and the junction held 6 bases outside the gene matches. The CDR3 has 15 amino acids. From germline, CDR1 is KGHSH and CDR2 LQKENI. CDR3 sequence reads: CASSPATGGSETQYF. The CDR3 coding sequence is TGTGCCAGCTCACCAGCGACAGGGGGAAGTGAGACCCAGTACTTC.

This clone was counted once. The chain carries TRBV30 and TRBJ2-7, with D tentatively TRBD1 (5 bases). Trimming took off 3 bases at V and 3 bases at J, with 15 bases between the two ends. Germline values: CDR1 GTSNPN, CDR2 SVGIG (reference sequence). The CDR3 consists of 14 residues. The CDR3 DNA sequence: TGTGCCTGGAGAGTTCAGGGATCCTACTACGAGCAGTACTTC. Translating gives CAWRVQGSYYEQYF.

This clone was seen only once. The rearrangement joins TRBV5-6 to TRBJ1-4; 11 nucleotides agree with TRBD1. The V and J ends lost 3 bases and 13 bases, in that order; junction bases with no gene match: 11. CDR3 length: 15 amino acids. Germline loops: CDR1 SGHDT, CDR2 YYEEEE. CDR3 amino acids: CASSSRQGQGGSLFF. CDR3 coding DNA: TGTGCCAGCAGCTCACGACAGGGACAGGGGGGATCACTGTTTTTT. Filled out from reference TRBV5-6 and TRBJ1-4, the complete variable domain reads DAGVTQSPTHLIKTRGQQVTLRCSPKSGHDTVSWYQQALGQGPQFIFQYYEEEERQRGNFPDRFSGHQFPNYSSELNVNALLLGDSALYLCASSSRQGQGGSLFFGSGTQLSVL.

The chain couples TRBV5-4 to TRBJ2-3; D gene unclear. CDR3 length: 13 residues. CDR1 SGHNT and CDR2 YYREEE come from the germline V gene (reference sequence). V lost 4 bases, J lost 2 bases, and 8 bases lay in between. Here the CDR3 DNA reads TGTGCCAGCAGCCTGTCCCCCACAGATACGCAGTATTTT. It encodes CASSLSPTDTQYF.

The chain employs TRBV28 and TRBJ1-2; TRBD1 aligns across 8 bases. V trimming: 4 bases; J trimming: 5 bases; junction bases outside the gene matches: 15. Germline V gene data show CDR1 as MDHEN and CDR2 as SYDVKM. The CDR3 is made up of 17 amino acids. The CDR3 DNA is TGTGCCAGCAGTTCCCCGGACAGGGCTCTAACACCTTATGGCTACACCTTC. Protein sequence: CASSSPDRALTPYGYTF.

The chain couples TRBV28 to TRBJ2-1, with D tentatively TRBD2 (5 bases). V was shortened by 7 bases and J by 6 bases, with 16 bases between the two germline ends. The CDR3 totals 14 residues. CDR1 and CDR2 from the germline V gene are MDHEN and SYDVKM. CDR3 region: CASTQRVLLNEQFF. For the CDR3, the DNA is TGTGCCAGCACCCAGAGGGTACTACTCAATGAGCAGTTCTTC.

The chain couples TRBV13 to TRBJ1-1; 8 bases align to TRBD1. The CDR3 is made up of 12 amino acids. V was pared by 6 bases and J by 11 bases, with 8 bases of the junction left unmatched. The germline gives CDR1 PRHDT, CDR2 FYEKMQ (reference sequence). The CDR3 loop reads CASSGAGQVAFF. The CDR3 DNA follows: TGTGCCAGCAGTGGGGCGGGACAGGTGGCTTTCTTT.

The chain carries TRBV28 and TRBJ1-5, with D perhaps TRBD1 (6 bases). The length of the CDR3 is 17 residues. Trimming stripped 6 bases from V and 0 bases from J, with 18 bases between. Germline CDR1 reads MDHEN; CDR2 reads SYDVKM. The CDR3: CASRSTTGANSNQPQHF. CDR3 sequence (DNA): TGTGCCAGCAGATCAACGACAGGTGCCAATAGCAATCAGCCCCAGCATTTT. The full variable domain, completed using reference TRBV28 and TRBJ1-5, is DVKVTQSSRYLVKRTGEKVFLECVQDMDHENMFWYRQDPGLGLRLIYFSYDVKMKEKGDIPEGYSVSREKKERFSLILESASTNQTSMYLCASRSTTGANSNQPQHFGDGTRLSIL.

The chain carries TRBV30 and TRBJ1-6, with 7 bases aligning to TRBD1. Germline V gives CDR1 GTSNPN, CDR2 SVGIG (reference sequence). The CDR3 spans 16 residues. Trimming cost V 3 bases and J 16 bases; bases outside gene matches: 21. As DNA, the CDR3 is TGTGCCTGGAGCTACCCCGGGACAGCACGGGATTGGGCACTCCACTTT. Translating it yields CAWSYPGTARDWALHF.

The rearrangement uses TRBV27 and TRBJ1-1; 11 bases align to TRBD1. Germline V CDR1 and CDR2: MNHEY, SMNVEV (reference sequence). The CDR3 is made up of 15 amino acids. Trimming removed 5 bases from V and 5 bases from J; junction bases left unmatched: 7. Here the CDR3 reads CASSLRDRGGTEAFF. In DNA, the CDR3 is TGTGCCAGCAGTCTAAGGGACAGGGGGGGAACTGAAGCTTTCTTT.

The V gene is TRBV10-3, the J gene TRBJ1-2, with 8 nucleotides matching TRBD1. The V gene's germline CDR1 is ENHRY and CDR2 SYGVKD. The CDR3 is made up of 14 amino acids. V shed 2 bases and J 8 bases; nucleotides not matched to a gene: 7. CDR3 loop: CAISEGQGRDGYTF. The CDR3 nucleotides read TGTGCCATCAGTGAGGGACAGGGAAGGGACGGCTACACCTTC.

CDR3 sequence reads: CASSLEGDPATQYF. In nucleotides, the CDR3 is TGTGCCAGCAGCTTAGAGGGGGACCCGGCGACCCAGTACTTC. The chain employs TRBV2 and TRBJ2-5; possible D gene TRBD1, 6 bases. Trimming took off 6 bases at V and 7 bases at J, with 18 bases between the two ends. Germline-derived CDR1 and CDR2 are SNHLY and FYNNEI. This CDR3 contains 14 residues.

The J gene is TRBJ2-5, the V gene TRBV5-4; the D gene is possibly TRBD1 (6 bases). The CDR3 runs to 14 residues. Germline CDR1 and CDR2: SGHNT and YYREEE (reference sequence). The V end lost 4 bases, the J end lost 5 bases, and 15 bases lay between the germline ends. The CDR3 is CASSITGTRETQYF. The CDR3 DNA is TGTGCCAGCAGCATAACCGGGACAAGGGAGACCCAGTACTTC.

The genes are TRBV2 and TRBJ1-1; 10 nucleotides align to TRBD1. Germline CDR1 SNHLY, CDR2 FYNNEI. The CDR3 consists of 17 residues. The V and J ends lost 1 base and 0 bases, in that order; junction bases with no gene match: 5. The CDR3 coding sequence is TGTGCCAGCAGTGAAGGGGACAGGGGTGTAATGAACACTGAAGCTTTCTTT. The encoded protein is CASSEGDRGVMNTEAFF.

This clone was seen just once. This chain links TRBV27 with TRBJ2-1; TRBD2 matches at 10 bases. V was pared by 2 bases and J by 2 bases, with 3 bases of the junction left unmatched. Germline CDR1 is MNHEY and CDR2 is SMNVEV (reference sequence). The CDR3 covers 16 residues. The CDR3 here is CASSLRTSGAYNEQFF. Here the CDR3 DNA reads TGTGCCAGCAGTTTACGGACTAGCGGAGCCTACAATGAGCAGTTCTTC.

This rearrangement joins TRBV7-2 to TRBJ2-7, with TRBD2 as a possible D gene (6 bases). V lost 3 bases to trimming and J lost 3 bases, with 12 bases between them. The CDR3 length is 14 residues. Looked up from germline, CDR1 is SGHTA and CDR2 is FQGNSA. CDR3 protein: CASSFAGKYYEQYF. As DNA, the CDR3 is TGTGCCAGCAGCTTTGCGGGAAAATACTACGAGCAGTACTTC.

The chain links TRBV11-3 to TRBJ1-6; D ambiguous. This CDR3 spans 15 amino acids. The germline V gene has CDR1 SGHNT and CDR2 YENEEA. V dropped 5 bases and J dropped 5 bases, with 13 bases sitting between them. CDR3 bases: TGTGCCAGCAGCCCCGCCGGGAGAAATAATTCACCCCTCCACTTT. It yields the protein CASSPAGRNNSPLHF.

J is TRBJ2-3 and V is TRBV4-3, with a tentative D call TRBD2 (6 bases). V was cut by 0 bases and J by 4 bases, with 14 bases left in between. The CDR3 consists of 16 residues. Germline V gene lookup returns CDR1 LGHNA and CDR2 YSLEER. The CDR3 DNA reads TGCGCCAGCAGCCAAGAAGGTGGTAGCGGATCAGATACGCAGTATTTT. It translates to CASSQEGGSGSDTQYF.

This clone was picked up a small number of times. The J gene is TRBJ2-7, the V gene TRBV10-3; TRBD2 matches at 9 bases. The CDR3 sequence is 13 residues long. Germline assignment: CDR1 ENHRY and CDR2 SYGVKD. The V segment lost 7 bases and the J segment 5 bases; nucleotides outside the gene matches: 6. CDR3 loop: CAIKGTSLNEQYF. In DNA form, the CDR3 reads TGTGCCATCAAGGGGACTAGCCTAAACGAGCAGTACTTC.

The CDR3 spells CASSARGARVSYEQYF. CDR3 coding DNA: TGTGCCAGCAGCGCTCGGGGGGCGCGTGTCTCCTACGAGCAGTACTTC. The chain employs TRBV5-6 and TRBJ2-7; possible D gene TRBD2, 7 bases. Germline CDR1 is SGHDT and CDR2 is YYEEEE. This CDR3 is built from 16 residues. The ends were cut back, 4 bases at V and 0 bases at J, with 17 bases in the middle. Full variable domain (missing parts from reference TRBV5-6 and TRBJ2-7): DAGVTQSPTHLIKTRGQQVTLRCSPKSGHDTVSWYQQALGQGPQFIFQYYEEEERQRGNFPDRFSGHQFPNYSSELNVNALLLGDSALYLCASSARGARVSYEQYFGPGTRLTVT.